This T cell receptor beta chain appears in the sequencing data of a study of regulatory T cells in long-lasting Graves disease. The time point was: newly diagnosed GD, antithyroid drugs for less than 3 months. Extracted PBMC RNA gave rise to the TCR library. Germline-derived CDR1 and CDR2 are MDHEN and SYDVKM. This CDR3 region has 14 residues. V lost 2 bases and J 4 bases, leaving 9 bases between the germline ends. Arm-PCR of CDR3 regions and iRepertoire HTBI primers were used to build TCR beta libraries. Original methodology: Identified across the samples were 60 to 70 TRBV segments and 13 to 15 TRBJ segments. TCRdb re-called the multiplex PCR reads through MiXCR, storing one row per CDR3 protein. The V and J calls, along with clone size, are taken from TCRdb and not from the paper's own processing. The sample carries roughly 400,000 distinct CDR3 sequences, approximately 15% recorded once. This clonotype was observed at least ten times.

The sample was also reused in another study, on T cells in Graves' hyperthyroidism and ophthalmopathy.

Sequences were derived from peripheral blood mononuclear cells (PBMCs), sampled at new diagnosis, from a patient treated with antithyroid drugs. This receptor was identified in a woman aged 35 to 49 with Graves disease. The chain uses TRBV28 and TRBJ1-3; D is unresolved. CDR3: CASSLHGLGNTIYF. CDR3 nucleotides: TGTGCCAGCAGTTTACATGGGCTGGGAAACACCATATATTTT.